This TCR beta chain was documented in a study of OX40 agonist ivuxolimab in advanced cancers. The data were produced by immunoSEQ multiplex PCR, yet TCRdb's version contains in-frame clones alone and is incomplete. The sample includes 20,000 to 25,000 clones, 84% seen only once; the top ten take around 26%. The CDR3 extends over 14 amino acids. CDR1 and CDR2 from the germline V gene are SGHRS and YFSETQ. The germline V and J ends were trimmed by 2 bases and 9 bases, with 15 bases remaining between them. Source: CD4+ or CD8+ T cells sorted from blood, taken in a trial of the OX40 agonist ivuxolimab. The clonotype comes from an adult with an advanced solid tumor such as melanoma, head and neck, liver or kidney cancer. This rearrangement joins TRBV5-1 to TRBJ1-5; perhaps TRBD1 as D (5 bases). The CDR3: CASSLTGQLSPQHF. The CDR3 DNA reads TGCGCCAGCAGCTTAACAGGTCAATTATCGCCCCAGCATTTT.